This record covers a single T cell receptor beta chain. This sample is part of a study of chemoradiotherapy in HPV16-positive cancers. Turning to the study itself: Candidate HPV-specific clones and shared TCR motifs came from a couple of HPV16-positive patients.

Clones were read by immunoSEQ multiplex PCR, and TCRdb kept only the in-frame ones, dropping some. Here the sample spans 8,000 to 9,000 clones, roughly nine tenths being singletons. This CDR3 region has 13 residues. Germline-derived CDR1 and CDR2 are MGHRA and YSYEKL. V lost 1 base, J lost 1 base, and 4 bases lay in between. The material was blood, obtained from a patient who underwent chemoradiotherapy. V usage is TRBV4-1 and J usage is TRBJ1-1; D remains unclear. This TCR was sampled from a human donor with HPV-associated anogenital cancer. The CDR3 bases are TGCGCCAGCAGCCAAGGAGGGAACACTGAAGCTTTCTTT. Encoded protein: CASSQGGNTEAFF.